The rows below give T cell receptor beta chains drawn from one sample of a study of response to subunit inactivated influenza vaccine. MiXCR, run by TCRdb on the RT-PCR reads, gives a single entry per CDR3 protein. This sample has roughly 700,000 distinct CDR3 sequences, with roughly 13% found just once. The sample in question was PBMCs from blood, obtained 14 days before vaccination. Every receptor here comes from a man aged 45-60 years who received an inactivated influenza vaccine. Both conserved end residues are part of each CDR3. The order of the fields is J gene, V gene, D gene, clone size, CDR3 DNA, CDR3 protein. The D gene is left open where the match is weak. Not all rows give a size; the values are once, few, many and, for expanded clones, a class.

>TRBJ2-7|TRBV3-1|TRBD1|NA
TGTGCCAGCAGCAGTTATGGGACAGGAAGTTCCTACGAGCAGTACTTC
CASSSYGTGSSYEQYF
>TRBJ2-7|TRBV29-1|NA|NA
TGCAGCGTTGAATCAGAGAGCTCCTACGAGCAGTACTTC
CSVESESSYEQYF
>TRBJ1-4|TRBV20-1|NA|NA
TGCAGTGCTAGTCCCCAGGAAAAACTGTTTTTT
CSASPQEKLFF
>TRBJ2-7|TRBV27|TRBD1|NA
TGTGCCAGCAGTTTATCGGGCGGACAGGGGCAACCCTACGAGCAGTACTTC
CASSLSGGQGQPYEQYF
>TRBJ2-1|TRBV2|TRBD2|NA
TGTGCCAGCAGTGGTCCCAGCGGGGGGCTAAGGAATGAGCAGTTCTTC
CASSGPSGGLRNEQFF
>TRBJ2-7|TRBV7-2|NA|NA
TGTGCCAGCAGCCGTCCGAGATCAAAGGCCTACGAGCAGTACTTC
CASSRPRSKAYEQYF
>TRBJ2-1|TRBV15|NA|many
TGTGCCACCAATAAAGGGGATTTCGAGAATGAGCAGTTCTTC
CATNKGDFENEQFF
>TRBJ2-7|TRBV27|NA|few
TGTGCCAGCAGTCCCTCGACTACCAGGAGCTCCTACGAGCAGTACTTC
CASSPSTTRSSYEQYF
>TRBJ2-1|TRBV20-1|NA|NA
TGCAGTGCTAGAGATGGTAGCGGAATTCTGGGTGAGCAGTTCTTC
CSARDGSGILGEQFF
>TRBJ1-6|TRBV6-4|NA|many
TGTGCCAGCAGGGTTAGACGGTATAATTCACCCCTCCACTTT
CASRVRRYNSPLHF
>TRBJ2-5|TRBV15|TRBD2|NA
TGTGCCACCAGCGCCCGGACTAGCGGGGTGGGAGAGACCCAGTACTTC
CATSARTSGVGETQYF
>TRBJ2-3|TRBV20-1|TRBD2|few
TGCAGTGCTAGAGATAGAAGGCGGGGGAACACAGATACGCAGTATTTT
CSARDRRRGNTDTQYF
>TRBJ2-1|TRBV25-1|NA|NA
TGTGCCAGCAGTGAATATGGGGGGAGCTCCTACAATGAGCAGTTCTTC
CASSEYGGSSYNEQFF
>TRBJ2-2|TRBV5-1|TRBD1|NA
TGCGCCAGCAGCTTGCAGGGGGCGGAGACCGGGGAGCTGTTTTTT
CASSLQGAETGELFF
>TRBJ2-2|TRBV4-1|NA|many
TGCGCCAGCAGCCAATATGCCGAGACCGGGGAGCTGTTTTTT
CASSQYAETGELFF
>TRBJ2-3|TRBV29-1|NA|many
TGCAGCGTTGCATGGGATACGCAGTATTTT
CSVAWDTQYF
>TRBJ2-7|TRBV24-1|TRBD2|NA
TGTGCCACCAGTGATGGGGGGGCCTACGAGCAGTACTTC
CATSDGGAYEQYF
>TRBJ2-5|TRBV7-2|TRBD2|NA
TGTGCCAGCAGCTCCGGTTTGGTAGCGGGGACCCAGTACTTC
CASSSGLVAGTQYF
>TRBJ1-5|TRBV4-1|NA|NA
TGCGCCAGCAGCCACCCCAATCAGCCCCAGCATTTT
CASSHPNQPQHF
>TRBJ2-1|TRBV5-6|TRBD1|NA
TGTGCCAGCAGCCCACTGACAGGGTATAACAATGAGCAGTTCTTC
CASSPLTGYNNEQFF
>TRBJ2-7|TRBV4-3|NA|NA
TGCGCCAGCAGCCAAGATCGGGCGAGGGAGCAGTACTTC
CASSQDRAREQYF
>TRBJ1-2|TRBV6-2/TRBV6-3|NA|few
TGTGCCAGCAGTTACAGGACAGATTCTAACTATGGCTACACCTTC
CASSYRTDSNYGYTF
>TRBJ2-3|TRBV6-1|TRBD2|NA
TGTGCCAGCAGCGAAGCGGGGGGGGTAGATACGCAGTATTTT
CASSEAGGVDTQYF
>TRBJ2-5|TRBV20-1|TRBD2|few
TGCAGTGCTAGGGTTCCAGCGGGGGGCAAAGAGACCCAGTACTTC
CSARVPAGGKETQYF
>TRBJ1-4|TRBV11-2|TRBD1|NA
TGTGCCAGCAGGCCGGGACAGGGTATTGAAAAACTGTTTTTT
CASRPGQGIEKLFF
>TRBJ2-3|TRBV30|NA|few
TGTGCCTGGGGGGGGGCCACCACAGATACGCAGTATTTT
CAWGGATTDTQYF
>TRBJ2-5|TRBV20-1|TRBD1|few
TGCAGTGCTAGAGGGAGGGACAGGGGGCAGGAGACCCAGTACTTC
CSARGRDRGQETQYF
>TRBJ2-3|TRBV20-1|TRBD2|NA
TGCAGTGCTCACGCGGCGCGGGAGGGCCACACAGATACGCAGTATTTT
CSAHAAREGHTDTQYF
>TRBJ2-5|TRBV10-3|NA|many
TGTGCCATCAGCGAAACAGGGACAGAGACCCAGTACTTC
CAISETGTETQYF
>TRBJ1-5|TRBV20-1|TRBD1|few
TGCAGTGCTAGTCAGGGGGCTGACGGCAATCAGCCCCAGCATTTT
CSASQGADGNQPQHF
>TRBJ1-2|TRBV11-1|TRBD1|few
TGTGCCAGCACCAGGGGGATGGACACAGGGGCCCTTCTTAACTATGGCTACACCTTC
CASTRGMDTGALLNYGYTF
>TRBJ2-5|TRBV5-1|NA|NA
TGCGCCAGCAGCGTTCGTTCAGCGGAGACCCAGTACTTC
CASSVRSAETQYF
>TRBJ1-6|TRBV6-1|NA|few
TGTGCCAGCAAAATTACCCTCCGGGACCGCAAAAATTCACCCCTCCACTTT
CASKITLRDRKNSPLHF
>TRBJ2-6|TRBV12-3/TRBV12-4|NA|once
TGTGCCAGCAGTTTTCAGGATTCTGGGGCCAACGTCCTGACTTTC
CASSFQDSGANVLTF
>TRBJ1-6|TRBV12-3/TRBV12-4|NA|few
TGTGCCAGCGGACTGATTCCCCACAATAATTCACCCCTCCACTTT
CASGLIPHNNSPLHF
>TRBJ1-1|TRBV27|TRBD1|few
TGTGCCAGCAGTACTCTGGGACAGTACACTGAAGCTTTCTTT
CASSTLGQYTEAFF
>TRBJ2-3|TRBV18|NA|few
TGTGCCAGCTCACCAGTTTTCCCAGAGAGCACAGATACGCAGTATTTT
CASSPVFPESTDTQYF
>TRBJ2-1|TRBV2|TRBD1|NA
TGTGCCAGCAGTCTTTTCGGACAGGGGTCTTACAATGAGCAGTTCTTC
CASSLFGQGSYNEQFF
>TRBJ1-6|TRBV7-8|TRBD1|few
TGTGCCAGCAGCGCCGACAGGGCGTGGGGTAATTCACCCCTCCACTTT
CASSADRAWGNSPLHF
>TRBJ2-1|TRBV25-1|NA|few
TGTGCCAGCAAGTCTAGCTATGAGCAGTTCTTC
CASKSSYEQFF
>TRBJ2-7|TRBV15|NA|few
TGTGCCACCAGCAGAGATAGACAGAGCTCCTACGAGCAGTACTTC
CATSRDRQSSYEQYF
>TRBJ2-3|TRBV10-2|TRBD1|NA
TGCGCCAGCAGCCCGACAGGGTTAGATACGCAGTATTTT
CASSPTGLDTQYF
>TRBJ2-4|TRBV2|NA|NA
TGTGCCAGCAGTGAACAAGAACTAGCCAAAAACATTCAGTACTTC
CASSEQELAKNIQYF
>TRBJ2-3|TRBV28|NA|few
TGTGCCAGCAGGGATGACACAGATACGCAGTATTTT
CASRDDTDTQYF
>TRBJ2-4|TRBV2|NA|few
TGTGCCAGCAGTGTGAGGAGGCAGCTAGACATTCAGTACTTC
CASSVRRQLDIQYF
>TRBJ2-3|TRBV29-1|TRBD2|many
TGCAGCGTTGAAGATCCCGGCGGGAGAAGCACAGATACGCAGTATTTT
CSVEDPGGRSTDTQYF
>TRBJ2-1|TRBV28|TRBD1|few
TGTGCCAGCAGTTTCCCCCGGGACAGGGGTTCCTACAATGAGCAGTTCTTC
CASSFPRDRGSYNEQFF
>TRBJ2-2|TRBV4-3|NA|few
TGCGCCAGCAGCCAAGATAGTAGGGACCCCGGGGAGCTGTTTTTT
CASSQDSRDPGELFF
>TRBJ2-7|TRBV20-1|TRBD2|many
TGCAGTGCTTCCCCTTTCCAGCGGGGGGCCAGGGTCTACGAGCAGTACTTC
CSASPFQRGARVYEQYF
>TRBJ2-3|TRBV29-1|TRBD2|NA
TGCAGCGTACAAGGACTAGCGGGGCACACAGATACGCAGTATTTT
CSVQGLAGHTDTQYF
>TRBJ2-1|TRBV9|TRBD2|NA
TGTGCCAGCAGCGTAGACCCCCAGACTAGCGGGAGGCCCTACAATGAGCAGTTCTTC
CASSVDPQTSGRPYNEQFF
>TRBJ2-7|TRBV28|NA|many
TGTGCCAGCAGGGAGGGCCCTTCGGGCGAGCAGTACTTC
CASREGPSGEQYF
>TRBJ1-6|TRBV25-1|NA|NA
TGTGCCAGCAGTGACAATTCACCCCTCCACTTT
CASSDNSPLHF
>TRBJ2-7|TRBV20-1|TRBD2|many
TGCAGTGCTAGACTAGCGGGAGGGCCCGAGCAGTACTTC
CSARLAGGPEQYF
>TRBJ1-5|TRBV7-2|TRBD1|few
TGTGCCAGCAGCAGGACAGGGTTGAACAATCAGCCCCAGCATTTT
CASSRTGLNNQPQHF